This section outlines one TCR beta chain sequence together with its context. The antigen it binds to is not known. No much larger clone exists at a distance of one base, and base qualities are not known. Normal lung samples came from the same patient and were non-adjacent lung tissue collected as far from the tumour as possible, with a minimum distance of 3 cm. Frozen aliquots of unsorted single-cell suspensions were used for genomic DNA extraction with the QIAamp DNA kit. Tissues were received within 2 hours of resection and were immediately processed into single-cell suspensions. Tissue was broken up mechanically, digested enzymatically with DNase I, collagenase I and hyaluronidase for approximately 31 minutes at 37 degrees C, and then filtered and RBC-lysed. The germline V gene supplies CDR1 SGDLS and CDR2 YYNGEE. From the cysteine up to the phenylalanine, the CDR3 has a length of 17 residues. Only the CDR3 part of the read is kept: 51 bases, read in frame from the first base. Trimming removed 2 bases from V and 8 bases from J; the gene matches leave 16 bases unexplained.

This entry is derived from a study of immune cell composition in non-small cell lung cancer (TCRdb year 2017). With respect to the entire study: Histologic subtype, mostly lung adenocarcinoma or squamous cell carcinoma, was determined with H&E together with p63, CK5, Napsin A and TTF-1 immunohistochemistry. Using Adaptive Biotechnologies, the researchers ran TCR-beta sequencing on approximately 34 paired NSCLC tumour and non-adjacent lung specimens, along with some 25 tumour-only specimens. In supplementary cohort #1, which comprised around ten lung adenocarcinoma cases, paired tumour/lung TCR-beta sequencing was performed and TIL populations were generated so that tumour reactivity could be assessed. Several tumour specimens with TCR-beta data were rare histological subtypes and were excluded from the subtype comparisons. Results the study describes overall, beyond this receptor: No significant correlation was found between smoking pack-years and tumour TCR-beta clonality. Across 10 adenocarcinoma cases, the maximal tumour-associated clone frequency showed a strong correlation with TIL tumour reactivity, but overall clonality showed no such correlation. The reactivity cohort included only 10 or so cases, and whether tumour-reactive clones share sequences with the dominant in vivo tumour-associated clones was not shown. Nearly half of NSCLC cases had tumour-associated clones >0.5%, with about 71% of squamous carcinomas showing such clones compared with 30% to 40% of adenocarcinomas.

A two-step multiplex PCR amplified TCR-beta CDR3 regions from genomic DNA, and the second step of the PCR added Illumina-compatible adaptors. As a commercial immunoSEQ service, TCR-beta immunosequencing was carried out on an Illumina platform. As for the authors' bioinformatics: Repertoires were summarised by productive clonality and by Top 10 Clones, defined as the percentage of T-cell templates derived from the ten most frequent sequences. Productive clonality had a range of 0 to 1, where 1 means a monoclonal population. Tumour-associated clones were defined as sequences comprising at least 0.1% of tumour T-cell templates but absent from matched non-adjacent lung, identified via log10 scatter plots. Student's t-tests were used for two-group comparisons, ANOVA was used for stages, and linear regression was used for relationships, with analyses conducted in GraphPad Prism7 and R. Entries here come from immuneACCESS through TCRdb and include only in-frame sequences with V and J called. Some clones fail to appear in such tables; in the studies checked, an unresolved V gene covers under half of the shortfall, and the cause of the remainder is unknown. The DNA gave D and trimming, while V, J and clone size come from that table. The sample has approximately 5,900 clones on record, approximately 90% of them singletons. The ten largest account for 6.4% of the sample.

The receptor chain draws on TRBV9 and TRBJ1-2; 9 junctional bases match TRBD1. This sequence was found in a human donor with non-small cell lung cancer. The specimen sequenced was non-adjacent lung tissue. The DNA reads as follows: TGTGCCAGCAGCGTCCGTGTGGGACAGGGCGGGGGTGGCGGCTACACCTTC. It translates as CASSVRVGQGGGGGYTF.